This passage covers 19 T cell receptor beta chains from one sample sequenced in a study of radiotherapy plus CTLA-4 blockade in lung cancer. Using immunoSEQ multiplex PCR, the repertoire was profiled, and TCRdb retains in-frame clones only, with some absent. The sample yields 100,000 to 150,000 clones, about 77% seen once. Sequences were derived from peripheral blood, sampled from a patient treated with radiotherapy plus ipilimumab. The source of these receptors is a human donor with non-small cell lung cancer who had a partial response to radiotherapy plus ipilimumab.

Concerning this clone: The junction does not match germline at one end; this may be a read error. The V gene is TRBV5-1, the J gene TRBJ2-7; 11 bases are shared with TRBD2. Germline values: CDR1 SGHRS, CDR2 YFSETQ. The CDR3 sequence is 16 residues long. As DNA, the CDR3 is TGCGCCGGCAGCCTGTCTGAGTCTAGCGGGAGGTACGAGCAGTACTTC. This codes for CAGSLSESSGRYEQYF.

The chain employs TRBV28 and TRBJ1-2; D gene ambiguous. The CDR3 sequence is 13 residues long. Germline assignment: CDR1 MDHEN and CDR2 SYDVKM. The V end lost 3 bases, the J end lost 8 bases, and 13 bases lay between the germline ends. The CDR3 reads CASSLPGVLGYTF. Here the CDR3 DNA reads TGTGCCAGCAGTTTGCCCGGGGTGTTGGGCTACACCTTC.

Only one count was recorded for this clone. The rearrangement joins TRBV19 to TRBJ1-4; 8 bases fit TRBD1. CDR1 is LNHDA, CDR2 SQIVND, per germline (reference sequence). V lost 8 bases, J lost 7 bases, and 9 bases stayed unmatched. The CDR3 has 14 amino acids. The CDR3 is CASGPQGAREKLFF. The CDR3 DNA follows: TGTGCCAGTGGGCCTCAGGGGGCGCGTGAAAAACTGTTTTTT.

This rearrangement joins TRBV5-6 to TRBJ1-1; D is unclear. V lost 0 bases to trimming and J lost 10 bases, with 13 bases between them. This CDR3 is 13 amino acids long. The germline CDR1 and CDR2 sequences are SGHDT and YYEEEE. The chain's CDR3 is CASSLARRVGAFF. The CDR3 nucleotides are TGTGCCAGCAGCTTGGCCAGGAGGGTAGGAGCTTTCTTT.

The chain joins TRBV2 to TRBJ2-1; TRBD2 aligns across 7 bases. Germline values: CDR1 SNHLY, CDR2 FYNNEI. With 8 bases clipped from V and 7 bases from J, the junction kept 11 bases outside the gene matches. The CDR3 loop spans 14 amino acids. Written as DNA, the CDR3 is TGTGCCAGCGATACTAGCGCCGTCCTGAATGAGCAGTTCTTC. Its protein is CASDTSAVLNEQFF. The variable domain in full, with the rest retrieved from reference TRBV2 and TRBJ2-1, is EPEVTQTPSHQVTQMGQEVILRCVPISNHLYFYWYRQILGQKVEFLVSFYNNEISEKSEIFDDQFSVERPDGSNFTLKIRSTKLEDSAMYFCASDTSAVLNEQFFGPGTRLTVL.

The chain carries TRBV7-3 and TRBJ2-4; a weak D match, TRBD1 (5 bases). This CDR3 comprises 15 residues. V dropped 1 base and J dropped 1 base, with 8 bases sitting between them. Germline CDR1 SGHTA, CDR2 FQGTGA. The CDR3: CASSLNSGAKNIQYF. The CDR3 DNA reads TGTGCCAGCAGCTTAAATTCAGGGGCCAAAAACATTCAGTACTTC.

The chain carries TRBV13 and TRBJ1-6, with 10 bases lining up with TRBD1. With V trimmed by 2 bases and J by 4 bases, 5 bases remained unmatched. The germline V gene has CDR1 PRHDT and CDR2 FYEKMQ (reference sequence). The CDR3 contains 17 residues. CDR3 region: CASSLSGTGVYNSPLHF. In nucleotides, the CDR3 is TGTGCCAGCAGCTTATCAGGGACAGGGGTTTATAATTCACCCCTCCACTTT.

The CDR3 DNA is TGTGCCACTGCGGGACAGCCGGACGGCAAGCAGTACTTC. It specifies CATAGQPDGKQYF. The chain combines TRBV6-4 with TRBJ2-7, with TRBD1 as a possible D gene (7 bases). Trimming pared 10 bases from V and 8 bases from J, leaving 21 bases between. The CDR3 sequence is 13 residues long. From germline, CDR1 is MRHNA and CDR2 SNTAGT.

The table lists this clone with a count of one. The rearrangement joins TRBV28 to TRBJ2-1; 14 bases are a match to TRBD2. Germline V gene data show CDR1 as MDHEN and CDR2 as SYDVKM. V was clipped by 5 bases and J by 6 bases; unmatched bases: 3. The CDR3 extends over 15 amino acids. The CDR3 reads CASSKGLAGVNEQFF. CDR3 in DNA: TGTGCCAGCAGTAAGGGACTAGCGGGAGTCAATGAGCAGTTCTTC.

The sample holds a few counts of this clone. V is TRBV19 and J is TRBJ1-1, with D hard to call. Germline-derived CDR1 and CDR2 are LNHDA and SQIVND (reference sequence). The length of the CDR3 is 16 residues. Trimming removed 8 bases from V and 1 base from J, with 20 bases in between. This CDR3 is CASYRNRGRSNTEAFF. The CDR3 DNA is TGTGCCAGTTACCGAAATCGGGGTAGATCGAACACTGAAGCTTTCTTT.

CDR3 sequence reads: CASNGGTTGNQPQHF. Here the CDR3 DNA reads TGTGCCAGCAATGGCGGGACCACGGGCAATCAGCCCCAGCATTTT. The chain employs TRBV6-1 and TRBJ1-5; a possible D gene is TRBD1 (5 bases). This CDR3 spans 15 amino acids. V gave up 7 bases and J gave up 2 bases, with 15 bases separating them. Per germline, CDR1 MNHNS and CDR2 SASEGT.

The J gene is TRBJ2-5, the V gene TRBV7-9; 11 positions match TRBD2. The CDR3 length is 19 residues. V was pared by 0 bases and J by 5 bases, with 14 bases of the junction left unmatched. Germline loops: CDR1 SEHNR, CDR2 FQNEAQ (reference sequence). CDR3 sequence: CASSLAYTFTSGRSETQYF. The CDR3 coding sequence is TGTGCCAGCAGCTTAGCATACACCTTCACTAGCGGGAGATCGGAGACCCAGTACTTC.

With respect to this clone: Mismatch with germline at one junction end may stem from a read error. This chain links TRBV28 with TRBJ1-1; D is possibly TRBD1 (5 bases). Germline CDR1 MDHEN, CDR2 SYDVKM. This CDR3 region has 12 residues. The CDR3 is CASSLYIAGLVF. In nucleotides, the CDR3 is TGTGCCAGCAGTTTATATATCGCAGGGCTGGTCTTT. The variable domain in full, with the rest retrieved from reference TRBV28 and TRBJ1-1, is DVKVTQSSRYLVKRTGEKVFLECVQDMDHENMFWYRQDPGLGLRLIYFSYDVKMKEKGDIPEGYSVSREKKERFSLILESASTNQTSMYLCASSLYIAGLVFGQGTRLTVV.

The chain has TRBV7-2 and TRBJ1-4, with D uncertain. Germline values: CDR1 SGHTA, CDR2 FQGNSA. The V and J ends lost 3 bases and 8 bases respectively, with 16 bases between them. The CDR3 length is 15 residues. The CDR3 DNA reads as TGTGCCAGCAGCTTTTCGCCGGGATTAGGGGAAAAACTGTTTTTT. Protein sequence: CASSFSPGLGEKLFF. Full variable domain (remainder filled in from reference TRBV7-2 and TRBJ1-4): GAGVSQSPSNKVTEKGKDVELRCDPISGHTALYWYRQSLGQGLEFLIYFQGNSAPDKSGLPSDRFSAERTGGSVSTLTIQRTQQEDSAVYLCASSFSPGLGEKLFFGSGTQLSVL.

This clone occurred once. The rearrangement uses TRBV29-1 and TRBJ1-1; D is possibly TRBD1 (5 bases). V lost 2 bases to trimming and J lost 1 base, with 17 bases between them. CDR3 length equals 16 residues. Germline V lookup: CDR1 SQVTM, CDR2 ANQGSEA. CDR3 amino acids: CSVESADSPGNTEAFF. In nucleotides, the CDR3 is TGCAGCGTTGAAAGTGCCGACAGCCCGGGGAACACTGAAGCTTTCTTT.

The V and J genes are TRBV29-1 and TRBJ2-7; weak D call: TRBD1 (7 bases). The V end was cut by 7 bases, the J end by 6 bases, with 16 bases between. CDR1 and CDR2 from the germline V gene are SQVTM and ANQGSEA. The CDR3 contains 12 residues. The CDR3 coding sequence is TGCAGCGGGGGGGACAGCTTCTCCGAGCAGTACTTC. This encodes CSGGDSFSEQYF.

CDR3: CASSRSGANTGELFF. As DNA, the CDR3 is TGTGCCAGCAGCAGGTCGGGGGCGAACACCGGGGAGCTGTTTTTT. The rearrangement joins TRBV7-2 to TRBJ2-2; tentative D call: TRBD2 (6 bases). The CDR3 spans 15 residues. Germline V gene lookup returns CDR1 SGHTA and CDR2 FQGNSA. V lost 5 bases to trimming and J lost 0 bases, with 10 bases between them. Using reference TRBV7-2 and TRBJ2-2 for the parts outside the CDR3, the full variable domain is GAGVSQSPSNKVTEKGKDVELRCDPISGHTALYWYRQSLGQGLEFLIYFQGNSAPDKSGLPSDRFSAERTGGSVSTLTIQRTQQEDSAVYLCASSRSGANTGELFFGEGSRLTVL.

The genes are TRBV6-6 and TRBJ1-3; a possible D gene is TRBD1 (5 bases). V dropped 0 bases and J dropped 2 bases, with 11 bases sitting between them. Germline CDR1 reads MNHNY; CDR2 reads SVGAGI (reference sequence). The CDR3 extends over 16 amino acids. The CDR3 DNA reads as TGTGCCAGCAGTTACTCGGGGGGACTGGCTGGAAACACCATATATTTT. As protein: CASSYSGGLAGNTIYF.

The CDR3 protein is CASSQGQGPEGFQETQYF. CDR3 sequence (DNA): TGCGCCAGCAGCCAAGGACAGGGCCCCGAGGGGTTCCAAGAGACCCAGTACTTC. The chain recombines TRBV4-3 with TRBJ2-5; 7 nucleotides align to TRBD1. CDR3 length: 18 residues. Germline V gene data show CDR1 as LGHNA and CDR2 as YSLEER. V shed 1 base, J shed 1 base, and the junction held 12 bases outside the gene matches.